A selection of T cell receptor beta chains follows, all from one sample in a study of cytomegalovirus exposure and HLA in healthy donors. Sequencing used immunoSEQ multiplex PCR; TCRdb keeps in-frame clones, though not all of them. The profile covers about 140,000 clones, with around 80% appearing a single time and about 1.4% taken by the ten largest. Sample: PBMCs. These receptors were taken from a man under 40 in good health and CMV-seropositive. Each CDR3 is given with its conserved first and last residue. A D gene is named only where the DNA matches it firmly. Part of the rows lack a size; the others show once, few, many or a class for expanded clones.

abundance: NA; j_gene: TRBJ2-1; v_gene: TRBV5-1; d_gene: TRBD2; CDR3nt: TGCGCCAGCAGCCCTACTAGCGGGGGCTCCTACAATGAGCAGTTCTTC; CDR3aa: CASSPTSGGSYNEQFF
abundance: NA; j_gene: TRBJ1-1; v_gene: TRBV19; d_gene: NA; CDR3nt: TGTGCCAGTAGTATAGGGGCAGAGAACACTGAAGCTTTCTTT; CDR3aa: CASSIGAENTEAFF
abundance: few; j_gene: TRBJ1-4; v_gene: TRBV5-4; d_gene: NA; CDR3nt: TGTGCCAGCAGCCCGGGGGGCGTGTCGGAAAAACTGTTTTTT; CDR3aa: CASSPGGVSEKLFF
abundance: NA; j_gene: TRBJ2-4; v_gene: TRBV10-3; d_gene: TRBD2; CDR3nt: TGTGCCATCAGTGAGGTAGCGGGGGGGCTCGGGGACAAAAACATTCAGTACTTC; CDR3aa: CAISEVAGGLGDKNIQYF
abundance: few; j_gene: TRBJ2-7; v_gene: TRBV6-1; d_gene: NA; CDR3nt: TGTGCCAGCAGTGAATGGGGCCACCGTCCCTCCTACGAGCAGTACTTC; CDR3aa: CASSEWGHRPSYEQYF
abundance: NA; j_gene: TRBJ1-3; v_gene: TRBV28; d_gene: NA; CDR3nt: TGTGCCAGCAGTTCTTATTTTAGTGGAAACACCATATATTTT; CDR3aa: CASSSYFSGNTIYF
abundance: NA; j_gene: TRBJ1-1; v_gene: TRBV6-1; d_gene: NA; CDR3nt: TGTGCCAGCAGGACAGACGGGGGGAACACTGAAGCTTTCTTT; CDR3aa: CASRTDGGNTEAFF
abundance: NA; j_gene: TRBJ1-5; v_gene: TRBV28; d_gene: TRBD1; CDR3nt: TGTGCCAGCAGCTTACAGGGGGCGAGGCCCCAGCATTTT; CDR3aa: CASSLQGARPQHF
abundance: NA; j_gene: TRBJ2-1; v_gene: TRBV7-9; d_gene: TRBD2; CDR3nt: TGTGCCAGCAGCTTAGACGGGGGAGGGATGAATGAGCAGTTCTTC; CDR3aa: CASSLDGGGMNEQFF
abundance: NA; j_gene: TRBJ1-1; v_gene: TRBV2; d_gene: NA; CDR3nt: TGTGCCAGCAGGACAGATGGCACTGAAGCTTTCTTT; CDR3aa: CASRTDGTEAFF
abundance: NA; j_gene: TRBJ2-3; v_gene: TRBV7-3; d_gene: NA; CDR3nt: TGTGCCAGCAGCTTTGCGGTCACTGGCACAGATACGCAGTATTTT; CDR3aa: CASSFAVTGTDTQYF
abundance: NA; j_gene: TRBJ1-3; v_gene: TRBV7-2; d_gene: TRBD1; CDR3nt: TGTGCCAGCAGCCCTGACAGGGCTGGAAACACCATATATTTT; CDR3aa: CASSPDRAGNTIYF
abundance: once; j_gene: TRBJ2-3; v_gene: TRBV12-5; d_gene: TRBD2; CDR3nt: TGTGCTAGTGGTTTGGGCTTCGGGGGGGATACGCAGTATTTT; CDR3aa: CASGLGFGGDTQYF
abundance: NA; j_gene: TRBJ1-2; v_gene: TRBV6-5; d_gene: TRBD1; CDR3nt: TGTGCCAGCAGGACGACAGGGGACTATGGCTACACCTTC; CDR3aa: CASRTTGDYGYTF
abundance: few; j_gene: TRBJ2-7; v_gene: TRBV7-3; d_gene: TRBD1; CDR3nt: TGTGCCAGCAGCCCAGGACAGGGGTCCCCCGGAGGGAACTCCTACGAGCAGTACTTC; CDR3aa: CASSPGQGSPGGNSYEQYF
abundance: NA; j_gene: TRBJ1-4; v_gene: TRBV9; d_gene: NA; CDR3nt: TGTGCCAGCAGTCCTGGGAGGGCAGGGCGAAATGAAAAACTGTTTTTT; CDR3aa: CASSPGRAGRNEKLFF
abundance: NA; j_gene: TRBJ2-1; v_gene: TRBV7-6; d_gene: TRBD2; CDR3nt: TGTGCCAGCAGCTTAGAGGGTAGGGGGACTAGCGTTTCCATTGAGCAGTTCTTC; CDR3aa: CASSLEGRGTSVSIEQFF
abundance: NA; j_gene: TRBJ2-1; v_gene: TRBV19; d_gene: NA; CDR3nt: TGTGCCAGTAGTATAGAGGGCTATGGGAGGAACGAGCAGTTCTTC; CDR3aa: CASSIEGYGRNEQFF
abundance: NA; j_gene: TRBJ1-2; v_gene: TRBV12-5; d_gene: TRBD1; CDR3nt: TGTGCTAGTGGTTTCGGACAGGCGTCGGGCTACACCTTC; CDR3aa: CASGFGQASGYTF
abundance: NA; j_gene: TRBJ2-2; v_gene: TRBV14; d_gene: NA; CDR3nt: TGTGCCAGCAGCCAAGAAAGGGGAGGGGAGCTGTTTTTT; CDR3aa: CASSQERGGELFF
abundance: NA; j_gene: TRBJ1-1; v_gene: TRBV7-6; d_gene: NA; CDR3nt: TGTGCCAGCAGCTTCATCGGGGGGGGCCTGAACACTGAAGCTTTCTTT; CDR3aa: CASSFIGGGLNTEAFF
abundance: few; j_gene: TRBJ1-1; v_gene: TRBV4-1; d_gene: TRBD1; CDR3nt: TGCGCCAGCAGCCTGACGGGACAGGGGAGAGGTGAAGCTTTCTTT; CDR3aa: CASSLTGQGRGEAFF
abundance: once; j_gene: TRBJ2-5; v_gene: TRBV5-1; d_gene: NA; CDR3nt: TGCGCCAGCAGCTTGGGGACAGTCGGCGAAGAGACCCAGTACTTC; CDR3aa: CASSLGTVGEETQYF